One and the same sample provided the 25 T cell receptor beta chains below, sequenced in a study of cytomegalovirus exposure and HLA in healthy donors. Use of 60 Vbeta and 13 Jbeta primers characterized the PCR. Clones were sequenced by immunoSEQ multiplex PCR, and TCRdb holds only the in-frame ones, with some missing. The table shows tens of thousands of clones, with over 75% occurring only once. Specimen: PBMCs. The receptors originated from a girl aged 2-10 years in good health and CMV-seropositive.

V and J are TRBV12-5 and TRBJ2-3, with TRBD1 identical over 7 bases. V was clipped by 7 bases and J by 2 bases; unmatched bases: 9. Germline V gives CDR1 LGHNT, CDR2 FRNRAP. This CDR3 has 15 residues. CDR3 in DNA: TGTGCTAGTGCCCGGGGACAGCCCCTCACAGATACGCAGTATTTT. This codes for CASARGQPLTDTQYF. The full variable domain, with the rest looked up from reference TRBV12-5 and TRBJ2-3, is DARVTQTPRHKVTEMGQEVTMRCQPILGHNTVFWYRQTMMQGLELLAYFRNRAPLDDSGMPKDRFSAEMPDATLATLKIQPSEPRDSAVYFCASARGQPLTDTQYFGPGTRLTVL.

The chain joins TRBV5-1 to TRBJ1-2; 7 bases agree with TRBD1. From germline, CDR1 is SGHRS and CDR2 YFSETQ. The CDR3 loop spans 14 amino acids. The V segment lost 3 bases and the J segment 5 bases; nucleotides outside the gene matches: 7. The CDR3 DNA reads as TGCGCCAGCAGCTCTTCAGGGGGTGATTATGGCTACACCTTC. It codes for CASSSSGGDYGYTF.

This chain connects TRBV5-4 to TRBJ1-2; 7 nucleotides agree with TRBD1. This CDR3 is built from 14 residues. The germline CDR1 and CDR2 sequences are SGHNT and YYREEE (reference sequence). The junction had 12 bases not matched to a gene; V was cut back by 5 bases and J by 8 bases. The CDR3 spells CASRQPTGNFGYTF. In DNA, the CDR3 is TGTGCCAGCAGACAACCGACAGGGAACTTCGGCTACACCTTC. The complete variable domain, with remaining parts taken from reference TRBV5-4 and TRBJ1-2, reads ETGVTQSPTHLIKTRGQQVTLRCSSQSGHNTVSWYQQALGQGPQFIFQYYREEENGRGNFPPRFSGLQFPNYSSELNVNALELDDSALYLCASRQPTGNFGYTFGSGTRLTVV.

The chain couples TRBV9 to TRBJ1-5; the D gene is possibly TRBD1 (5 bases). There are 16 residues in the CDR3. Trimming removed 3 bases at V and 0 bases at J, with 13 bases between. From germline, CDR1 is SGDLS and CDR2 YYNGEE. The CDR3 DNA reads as TGTGCCAGCAGCGCCGGAGACAGTTATAGCAATCAGCCCCAGCATTTT. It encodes CASSAGDSYSNQPQHF. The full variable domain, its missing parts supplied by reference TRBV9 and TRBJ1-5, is DSGVTQTPKHLITATGQRVTLRCSPRSGDLSVYWYQQSLDQGLQFLIQYYNGEERAKGNILERFSAQQFPDLHSELNLSSLELGDSALYFCASSAGDSYSNQPQHFGDGTRLSIL.

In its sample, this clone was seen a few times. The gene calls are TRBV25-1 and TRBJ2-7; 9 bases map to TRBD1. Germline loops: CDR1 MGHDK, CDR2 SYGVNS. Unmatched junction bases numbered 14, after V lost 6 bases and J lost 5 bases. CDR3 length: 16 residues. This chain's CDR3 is CASRSTSVGTGNEQYF. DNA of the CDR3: TGTGCCAGCAGATCGACTTCAGTCGGGACAGGGAACGAGCAGTACTTC.

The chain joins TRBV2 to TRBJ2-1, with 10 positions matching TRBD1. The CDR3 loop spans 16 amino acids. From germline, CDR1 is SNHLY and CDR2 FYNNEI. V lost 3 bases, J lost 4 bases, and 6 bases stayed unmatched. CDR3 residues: CASSDRQGALYNEQFF. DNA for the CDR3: TGTGCCAGCAGTGATAGACAGGGGGCGCTTTACAATGAGCAGTTCTTC.

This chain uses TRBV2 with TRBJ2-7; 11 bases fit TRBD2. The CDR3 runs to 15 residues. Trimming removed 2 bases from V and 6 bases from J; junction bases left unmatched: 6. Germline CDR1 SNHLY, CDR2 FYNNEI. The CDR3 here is CASSEYSSGRLEQYF. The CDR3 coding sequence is TGTGCCAGCAGTGAATACTCTAGCGGGAGGCTCGAGCAGTACTTC.

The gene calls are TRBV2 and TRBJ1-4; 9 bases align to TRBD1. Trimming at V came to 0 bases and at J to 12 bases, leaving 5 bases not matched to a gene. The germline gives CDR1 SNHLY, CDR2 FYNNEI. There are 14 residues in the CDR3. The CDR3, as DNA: TGTGCCAGCAGTGAAGCACAGGGGGCGGTTGAACTGTTTTTT. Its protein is CASSEAQGAVELFF.

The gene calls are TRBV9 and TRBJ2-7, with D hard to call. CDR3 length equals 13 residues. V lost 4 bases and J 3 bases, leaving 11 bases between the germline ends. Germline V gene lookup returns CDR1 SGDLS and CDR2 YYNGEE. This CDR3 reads CASSPTTGYEQYF. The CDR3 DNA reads TGTGCCAGCAGCCCTACCACTGGCTACGAGCAGTACTTC.

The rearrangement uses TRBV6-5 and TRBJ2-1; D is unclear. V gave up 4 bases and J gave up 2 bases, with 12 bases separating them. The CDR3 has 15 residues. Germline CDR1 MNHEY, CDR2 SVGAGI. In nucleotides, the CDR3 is TGTGCCAGCAGTTTCGGAGCCGGCGCCTACAATGAGCAGTTCTTC. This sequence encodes CASSFGAGAYNEQFF.

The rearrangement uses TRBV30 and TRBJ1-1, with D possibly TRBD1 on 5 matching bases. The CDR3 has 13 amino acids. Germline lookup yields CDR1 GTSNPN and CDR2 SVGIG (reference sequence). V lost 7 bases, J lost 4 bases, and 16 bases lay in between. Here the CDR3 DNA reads TGTGCCTTTTCTCGACTGGGGGGCACTGAAGCTTTCTTT. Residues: CAFSRLGGTEAFF.

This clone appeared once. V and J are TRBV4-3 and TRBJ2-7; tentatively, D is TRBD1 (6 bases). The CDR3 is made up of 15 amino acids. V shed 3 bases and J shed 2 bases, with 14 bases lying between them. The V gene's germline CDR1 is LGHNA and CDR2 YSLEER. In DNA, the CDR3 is TGCGCCAGCAGCCAGTCACAGGGTCCCGCCTACGAGCAGTACTTC. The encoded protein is CASSQSQGPAYEQYF.

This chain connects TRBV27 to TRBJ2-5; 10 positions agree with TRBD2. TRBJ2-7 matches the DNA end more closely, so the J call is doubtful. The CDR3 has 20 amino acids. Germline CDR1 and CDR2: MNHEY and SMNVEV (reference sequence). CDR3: CASSLRVSTARAGGPYEQYF. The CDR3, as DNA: TGTGCCAGCAGCCTAAGGGTTTCCACGGCCAGAGCGGGAGGGCCGTACGAGCAGTACTTC.

CDR3 region: CASSVQGNSYEQYF. The DNA for the CDR3 is TGTGCCAGCAGCGTTCAGGGAAACTCCTACGAGCAGTACTTC. The gene calls are TRBV9 and TRBJ2-7, with D maybe TRBD1 (5 bases). The CDR3 totals 14 residues. V gave up 2 bases and J gave up 0 bases, with 9 bases separating them. Germline CDR1 is SGDLS and CDR2 is YYNGEE.

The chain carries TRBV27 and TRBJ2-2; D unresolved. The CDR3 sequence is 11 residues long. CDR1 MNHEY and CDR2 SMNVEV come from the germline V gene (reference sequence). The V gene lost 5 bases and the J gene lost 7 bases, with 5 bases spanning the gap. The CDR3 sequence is CASSASGELFF. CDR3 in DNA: TGTGCCAGCAGTGCTAGCGGGGAGCTGTTTTTT.

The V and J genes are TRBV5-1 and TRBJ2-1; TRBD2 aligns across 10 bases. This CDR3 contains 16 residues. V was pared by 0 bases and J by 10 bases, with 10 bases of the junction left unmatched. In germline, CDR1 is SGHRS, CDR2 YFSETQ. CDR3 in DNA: TGCGCCAGCAGCTTGGGGTCTAGCGGGAGATTGGGAGAGCAGTTCTTC. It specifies CASSLGSSGRLGEQFF.

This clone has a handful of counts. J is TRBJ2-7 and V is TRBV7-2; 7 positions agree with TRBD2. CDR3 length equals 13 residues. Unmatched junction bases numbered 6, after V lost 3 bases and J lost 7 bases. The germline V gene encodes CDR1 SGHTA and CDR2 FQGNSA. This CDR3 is CASSFLTGLEQYF. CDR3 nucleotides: TGTGCCAGCAGCTTCCTGACGGGACTAGAGCAGTACTTC.

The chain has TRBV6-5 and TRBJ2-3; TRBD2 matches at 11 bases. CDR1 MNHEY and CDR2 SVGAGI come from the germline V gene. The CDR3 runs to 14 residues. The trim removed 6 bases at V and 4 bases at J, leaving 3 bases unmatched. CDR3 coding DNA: TGTGCCAGCAGCCCGGGACTAGCGGCAGATACGCAGTATTTT. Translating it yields CASSPGLAADTQYF.

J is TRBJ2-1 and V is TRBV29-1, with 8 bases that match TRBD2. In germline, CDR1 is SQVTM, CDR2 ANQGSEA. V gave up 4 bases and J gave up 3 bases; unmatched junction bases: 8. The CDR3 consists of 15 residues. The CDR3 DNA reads TGCAGCGTTGGGGTACTAGCGGAATTCTACAATGAGCAGTTCTTC. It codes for CSVGVLAEFYNEQFF.

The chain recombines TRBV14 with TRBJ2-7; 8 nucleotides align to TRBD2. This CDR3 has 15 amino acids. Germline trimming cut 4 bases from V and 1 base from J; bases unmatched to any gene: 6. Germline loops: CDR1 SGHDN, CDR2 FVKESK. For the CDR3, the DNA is TGTGCCAGCAGCCTTTGGGGCGGGAGGTCCTACGAGCAGTACTTC. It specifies CASSLWGGRSYEQYF.

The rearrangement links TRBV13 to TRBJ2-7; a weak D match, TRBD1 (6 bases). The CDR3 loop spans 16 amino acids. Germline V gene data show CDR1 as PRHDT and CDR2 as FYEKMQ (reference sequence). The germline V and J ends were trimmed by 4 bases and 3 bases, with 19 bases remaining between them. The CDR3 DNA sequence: TGTGCCAGCAGCTCGAGTACTACAGGGAGTAACTACGAGCAGTACTTC. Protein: CASSSSTTGSNYEQYF.

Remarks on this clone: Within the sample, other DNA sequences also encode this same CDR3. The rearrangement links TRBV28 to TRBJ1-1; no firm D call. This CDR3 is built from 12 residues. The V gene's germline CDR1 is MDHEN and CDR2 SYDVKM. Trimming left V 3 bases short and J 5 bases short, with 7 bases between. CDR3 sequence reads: CASSFEGTEAFF. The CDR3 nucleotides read TGTGCCAGCAGTTTTGAGGGAACTGAAGCTTTCTTT.

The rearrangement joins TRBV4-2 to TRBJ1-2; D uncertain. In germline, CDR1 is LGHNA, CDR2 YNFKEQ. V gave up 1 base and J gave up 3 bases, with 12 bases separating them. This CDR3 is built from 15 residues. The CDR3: CASSQVLGEYYGYTF. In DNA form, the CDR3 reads TGTGCCAGCAGCCAAGTCCTAGGCGAATACTATGGCTACACCTTC.

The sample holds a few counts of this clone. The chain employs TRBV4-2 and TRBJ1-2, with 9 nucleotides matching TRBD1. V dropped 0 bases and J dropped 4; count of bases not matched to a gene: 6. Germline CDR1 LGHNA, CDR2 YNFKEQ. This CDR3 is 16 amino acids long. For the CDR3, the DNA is TGTGCCAGCAGCCAAGAGAGGGACAGGGTAGCCTATGGCTACACCTTC. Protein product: CASSQERDRVAYGYTF.

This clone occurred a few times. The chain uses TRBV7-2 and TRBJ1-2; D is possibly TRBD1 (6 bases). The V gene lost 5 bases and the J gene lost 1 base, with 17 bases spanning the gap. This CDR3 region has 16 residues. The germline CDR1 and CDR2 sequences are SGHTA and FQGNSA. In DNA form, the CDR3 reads TGTGCCAGCAGCCCCCCCCGATGGGGGCTTAACTATGGCTACACCTTC. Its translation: CASSPPRWGLNYGYTF.